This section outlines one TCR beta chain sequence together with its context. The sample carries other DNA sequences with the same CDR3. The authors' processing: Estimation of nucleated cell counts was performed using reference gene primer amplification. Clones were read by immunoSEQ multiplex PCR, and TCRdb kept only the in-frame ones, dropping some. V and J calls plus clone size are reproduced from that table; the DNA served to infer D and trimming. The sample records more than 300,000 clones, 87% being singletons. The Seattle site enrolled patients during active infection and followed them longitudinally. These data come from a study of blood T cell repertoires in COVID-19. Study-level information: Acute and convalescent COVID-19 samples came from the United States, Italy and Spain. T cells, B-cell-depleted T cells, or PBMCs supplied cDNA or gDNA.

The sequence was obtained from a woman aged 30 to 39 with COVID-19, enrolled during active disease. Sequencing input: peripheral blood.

The CDR3, as DNA: TGCGCCAGCAGCTCGACAGGGGGGAACACTGAAGCTTTCTTT. It codes for CASSSTGGNTEAFF. The chain links TRBV5-1 to TRBJ1-1; TRBD1 agrees at 9 bases. Germline V gives CDR1 SGHRS, CDR2 YFSETQ. CDR3 length: 14 amino acids. After removal of 3 bases from V and 1 base from J, the junction contained 1 base not matched to a gene.